This TCR beta chain was captured in a study of T cells in Graves' hyperthyroidism and ophthalmopathy. Study-wide results and limits: Ophthalmopathy, which appeared later, was predicted by the model a median roughly 6.6 months before onset.

RNA transcripts were the template for amplifying TCR beta CDR3 regions. During a first-round RT-PCR of the TCR CDR3, the HTBI primer set was used. TCRdb fed the multiplex PCR reads into MiXCR, producing one record per CDR3 protein. The sample lists about 210,000 distinct CDR3 sequences, approximately 17% occurring once. The V gene's germline CDR1 is SEHNR and CDR2 FQNEAQ (reference sequence). With 6 bases removed from V and 0 bases from J, the gap between germline ends came to 18 bases. This CDR3 spans 17 amino acids. A word on this clonotype: Its target is not known.

The chain combines TRBV7-9 with TRBJ1-3, with D tentatively TRBD1 (5 bases). The origin of this receptor is a man in his fifties or sixties with Graves' hyperthyroidism. The sequenced material came from blood. DNA for the CDR3: TGTGCCAGCAGACCACGGGAGCAAGGGGCCTCTGGAAACACCATATATTTT. Encoded protein: CASRPREQGASGNTIYF.